This note documents a single T cell receptor (beta chain) sequence. Libraries were prepared by immunoSEQ multiplex PCR; TCRdb keeps only in-frame clonotypes and omits some of them. The sample lists about 160,000 clones, around 92% seen once, with about 4.8% in the top ten. This specimen belongs to a study of blood T cell repertoires in COVID-19. This TCR came from a man aged 25-45 years with COVID-19, enrolled during active disease. Sequencing used peripheral blood.

The CDR3 region has the DNA TGCAGCGCCCACGACGGGCTAGCGGAAGAGCAGTACTTC. This translates into CSAHDGLAEEQYF. The V gene is TRBV29-1, the J gene TRBJ2-7; TRBD2 aligns across 7 bases. V shed 7 bases, J shed 7 bases, and the junction held 13 bases outside the gene matches. Germline V lookup: CDR1 SQVTM, CDR2 ANQGSEA. The CDR3 is made up of 13 amino acids.